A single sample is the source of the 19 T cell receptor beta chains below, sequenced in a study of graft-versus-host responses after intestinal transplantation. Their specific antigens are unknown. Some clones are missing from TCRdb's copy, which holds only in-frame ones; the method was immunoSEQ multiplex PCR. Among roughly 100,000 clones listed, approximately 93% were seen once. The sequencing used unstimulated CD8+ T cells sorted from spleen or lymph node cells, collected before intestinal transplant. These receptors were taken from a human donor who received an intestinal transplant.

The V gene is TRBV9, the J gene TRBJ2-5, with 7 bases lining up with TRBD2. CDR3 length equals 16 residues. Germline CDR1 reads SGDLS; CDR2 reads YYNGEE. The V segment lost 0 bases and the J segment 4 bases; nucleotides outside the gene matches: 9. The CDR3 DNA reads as TGTGCCAGCAGCGTAGATGGGGTCTCGGGGGGAGAGACCCAGTACTTC. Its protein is CASSVDGVSGGETQYF.

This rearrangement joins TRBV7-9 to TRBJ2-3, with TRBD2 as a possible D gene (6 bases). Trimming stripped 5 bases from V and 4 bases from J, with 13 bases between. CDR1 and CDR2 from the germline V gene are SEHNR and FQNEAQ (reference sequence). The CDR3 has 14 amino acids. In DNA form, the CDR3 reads TGTGCCAGCAGCCCGCACACTAGCCCAGATACGCAGTATTTT. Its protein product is CASSPHTSPDTQYF.

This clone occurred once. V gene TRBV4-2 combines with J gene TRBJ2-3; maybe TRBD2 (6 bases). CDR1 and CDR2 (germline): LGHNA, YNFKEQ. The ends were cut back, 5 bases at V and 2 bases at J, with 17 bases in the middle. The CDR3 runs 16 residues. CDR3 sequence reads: CASSDLTSDYTDTQYF. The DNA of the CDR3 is TGTGCCAGCAGCGACCTGACCTCGGACTACACAGATACGCAGTATTTT.

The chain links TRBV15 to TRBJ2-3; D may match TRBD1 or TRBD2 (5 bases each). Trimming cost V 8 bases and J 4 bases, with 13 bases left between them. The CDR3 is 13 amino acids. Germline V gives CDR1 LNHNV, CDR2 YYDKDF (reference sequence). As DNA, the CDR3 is TGTGCCACCCGAGAGAGGGGAGCAGATACGCAGTATTTT. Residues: CATRERGADTQYF.

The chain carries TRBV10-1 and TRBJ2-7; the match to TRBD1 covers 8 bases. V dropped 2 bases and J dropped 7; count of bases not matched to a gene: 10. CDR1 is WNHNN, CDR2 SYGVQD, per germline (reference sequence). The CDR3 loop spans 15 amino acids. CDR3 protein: CASSERGQGLGEQYF. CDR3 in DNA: TGCGCCAGCAGTGAGCGCGGACAGGGATTGGGAGAGCAGTACTTC.

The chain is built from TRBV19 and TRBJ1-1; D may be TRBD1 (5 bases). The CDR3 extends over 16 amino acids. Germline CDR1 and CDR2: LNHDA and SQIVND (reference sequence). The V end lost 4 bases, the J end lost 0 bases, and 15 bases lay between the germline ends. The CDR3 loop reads CASSRDPLGMNTEAFF. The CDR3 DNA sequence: TGTGCCAGTAGTAGGGACCCCTTAGGCATGAACACTGAAGCTTTCTTT.

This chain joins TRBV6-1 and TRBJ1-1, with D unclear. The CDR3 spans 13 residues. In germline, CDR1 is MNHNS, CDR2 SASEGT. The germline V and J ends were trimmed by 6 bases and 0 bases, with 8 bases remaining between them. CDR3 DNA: TGTGCCAGCAGCCCACGATTGAACACTGAAGCTTTCTTT. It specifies CASSPRLNTEAFF.

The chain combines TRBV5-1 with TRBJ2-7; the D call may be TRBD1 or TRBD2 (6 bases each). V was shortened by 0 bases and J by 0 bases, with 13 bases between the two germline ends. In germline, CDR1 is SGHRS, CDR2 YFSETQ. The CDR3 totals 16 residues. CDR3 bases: TGCGCCAGCAGCTTGGTGGGGGGCCGAAGCTCCTACGAGCAGTACTTC. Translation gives CASSLVGGRSSYEQYF.

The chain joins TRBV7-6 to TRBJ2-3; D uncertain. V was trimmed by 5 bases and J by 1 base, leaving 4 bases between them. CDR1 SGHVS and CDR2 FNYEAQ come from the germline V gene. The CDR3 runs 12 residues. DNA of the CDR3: TGTGCCAGCAGCCCGGGCACAGATACGCAGTATTTT. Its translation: CASSPGTDTQYF.

This CDR3 is CASGGGALSTGELFF. For the CDR3, the DNA is TGCGCCAGCGGGGGAGGGGCGCTGAGCACCGGGGAGCTGTTTTTT. The V call is TRBV10-2, the J call TRBJ2-2; 7 bases are shared with TRBD2. CDR1 and CDR2 from the germline V gene are WSHSY and SAAADI. With V trimmed by 8 bases and J by 4 bases, 10 bases remained unmatched. The CDR3 runs to 15 residues.

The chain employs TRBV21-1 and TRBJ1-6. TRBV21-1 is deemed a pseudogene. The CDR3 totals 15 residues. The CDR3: CASSPRDSGGSPLHF. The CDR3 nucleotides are TGTGCCAGCAGCCCCCGGGACTCAGGTGGTTCACCCCTCCACTTT.

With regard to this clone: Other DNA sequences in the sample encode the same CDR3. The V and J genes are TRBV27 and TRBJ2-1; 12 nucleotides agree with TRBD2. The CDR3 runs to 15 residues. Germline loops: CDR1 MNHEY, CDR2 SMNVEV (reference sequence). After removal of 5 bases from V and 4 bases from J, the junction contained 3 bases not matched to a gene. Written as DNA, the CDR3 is TGTGCCAGCAGTCCAGGGACTAGCGGGTACAATGAGCAGTTCTTC. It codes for CASSPGTSGYNEQFF.

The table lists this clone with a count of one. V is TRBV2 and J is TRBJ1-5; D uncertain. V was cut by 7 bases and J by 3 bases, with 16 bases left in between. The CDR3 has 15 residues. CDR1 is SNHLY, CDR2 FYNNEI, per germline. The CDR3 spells CASNAYPRINQPQHF. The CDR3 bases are TGTGCCAGCAATGCGTACCCCCGGATCAATCAGCCCCAGCATTTT. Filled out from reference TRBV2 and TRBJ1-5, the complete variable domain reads EPEVTQTPSHQVTQMGQEVILRCVPISNHLYFYWYRQILGQKVEFLVSFYNNEISEKSEIFDDQFSVERPDGSNFTLKIRSTKLEDSAMYFCASNAYPRINQPQHFGDGTRLSIL.

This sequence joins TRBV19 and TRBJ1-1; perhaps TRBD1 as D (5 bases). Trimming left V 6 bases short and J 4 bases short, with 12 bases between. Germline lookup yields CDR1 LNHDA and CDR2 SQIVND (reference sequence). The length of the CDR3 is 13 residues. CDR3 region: CASSRAGSTEAFF. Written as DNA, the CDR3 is TGTGCCAGTAGCCGAGCAGGGAGCACTGAAGCTTTCTTT.

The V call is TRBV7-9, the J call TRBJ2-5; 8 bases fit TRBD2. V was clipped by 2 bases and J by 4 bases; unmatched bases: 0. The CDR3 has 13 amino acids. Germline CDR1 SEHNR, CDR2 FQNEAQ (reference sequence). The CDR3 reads CASSLTSGETQYF. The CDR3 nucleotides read TGTGCCAGCAGCTTAACTAGCGGAGAGACCCAGTACTTC.

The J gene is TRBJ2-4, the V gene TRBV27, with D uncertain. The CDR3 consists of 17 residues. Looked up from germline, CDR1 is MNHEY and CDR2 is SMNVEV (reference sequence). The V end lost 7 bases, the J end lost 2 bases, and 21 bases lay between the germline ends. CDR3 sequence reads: CASTSVGPVGPKNIQYF. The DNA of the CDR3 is TGTGCCAGCACTTCGGTAGGGCCTGTCGGACCCAAAAACATTCAGTACTTC.

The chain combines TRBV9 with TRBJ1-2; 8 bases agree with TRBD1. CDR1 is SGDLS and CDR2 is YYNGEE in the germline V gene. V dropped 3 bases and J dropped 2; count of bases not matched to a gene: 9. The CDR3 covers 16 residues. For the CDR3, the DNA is TGTGCCAGCAGCGCCCAACCGTGGACAGGGAACTATGGCTACACCTTC. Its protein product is CASSAQPWTGNYGYTF.

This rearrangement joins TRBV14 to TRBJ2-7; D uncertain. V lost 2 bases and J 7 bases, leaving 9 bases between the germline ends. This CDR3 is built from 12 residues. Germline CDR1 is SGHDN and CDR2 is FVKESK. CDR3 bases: TGTGCCAGCAGCCAACCCACCCTAGAGCAGTACTTC. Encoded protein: CASSQPTLEQYF. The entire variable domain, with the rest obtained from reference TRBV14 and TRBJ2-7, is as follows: EAGVTQFPSHSVIEKGQTVTLRCDPISGHDNLYWYRRVMGKEIKFLLHFVKESKQDESGMPNNRFLAERTGGTYSTLKVQPAELEDSGVYFCASSQPTLEQYFGPGTRLTVT.

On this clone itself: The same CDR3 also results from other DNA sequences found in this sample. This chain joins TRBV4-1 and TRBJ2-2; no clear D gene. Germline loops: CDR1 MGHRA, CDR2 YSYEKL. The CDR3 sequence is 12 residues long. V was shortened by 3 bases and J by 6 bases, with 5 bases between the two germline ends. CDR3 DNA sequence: TGCGCCAGCAGCCATTTAGCCGGGGAGCTGTTTTTT. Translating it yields CASSHLAGELFF.